Only one count was recorded for the clone carrying this TCR beta chain. Using immunoSEQ multiplex PCR, the repertoire was profiled, and TCRdb retains in-frame clones only, with some absent. Here the sample spans some 120,000 clones, around nine tenths being singletons. This CDR3 spans 13 amino acids. V was trimmed by 3 bases and J by 10 bases, leaving 13 bases between them. The germline CDR1 and CDR2 sequences are SGHAT and FQNNGV. The data were taken from a study of control samples from healthy donors and cancer patients. Sequencing was performed on blood. This receptor was identified in a man aged 18 to 29 in good health. The V call is TRBV11-2, the J call TRBJ1-5; D gene unclear. CDR3 nucleotides: TGTGCCAGCAGCTTTACGAACGGACGACCCCAGCATTTT. Protein product: CASSFTNGRPQHF. The variable domain in full, with the rest retrieved from reference TRBV11-2 and TRBJ1-5, is EAGVAQSPRYKIIEKRQSVAFWCNPISGHATLYWYQQILGQGPKLLIQFQNNGVVDDSQLPKDRFSAERLKGVDSTLKIQPAKLEDSAVYLCASSFTNGRPQHFGDGTRLSIL.